A single sample gave rise to the 23 T cell receptor beta chains below, sequenced in a study of cytomegalovirus exposure and HLA in healthy donors. Here immunoSEQ multiplex PCR was the method, and the copy in TCRdb shows in-frame clones only, minus some. Of roughly 68,000 clones detected, over 90% appear once; the ten largest clones hold roughly 5%. Sequencing input: PBMCs. Source of these receptors: a woman younger than 35 in good health and CMV-seropositive.

V gene TRBV28 combines with J gene TRBJ1-2, with a weak D call TRBD1 (5 bases). The CDR3 consists of 12 residues. Trimming shortened V by 1 base and J by 7 bases, and 7 bases separated the two germline ends. Germline-derived CDR1 and CDR2 are MDHEN and SYDVKM. The CDR3 sequence: CASSLSGLGYTF. The DNA of the CDR3 is TGTGCCAGCAGTTTATCAGGGCTTGGCTACACCTTC.

This chain links TRBV4-3 with TRBJ2-7; 13 bases are shared with TRBD2. J lost 3 bases, V lost 6 bases, and 5 bases had no gene match. Germline V gives CDR1 LGHNA, CDR2 YSLEER. This CDR3 has 15 amino acids. For the CDR3, the DNA is TGCGCCAGCAGTTACACTAGCGGGAGGGTCTACGAGCAGTACTTC. Residues: CASSYTSGRVYEQYF.

V usage is TRBV9 and J usage is TRBJ2-5; TRBD1 is a possible D gene (6 bases). CDR3 size: 16 residues. Germline V gene data show CDR1 as SGDLS and CDR2 as YYNGEE. Deletions cut 0 bases from V and 2 bases from J, with 14 bases between. CDR3 region: CASSVGYDRSQETQYF. CDR3 bases: TGTGCCAGCAGCGTAGGCTATGACAGGTCTCAAGAGACCCAGTACTTC. The variable domain in full, with the rest retrieved from reference TRBV9 and TRBJ2-5, is DSGVTQTPKHLITATGQRVTLRCSPRSGDLSVYWYQQSLDQGLQFLIQYYNGEERAKGNILERFSAQQFPDLHSELNLSSLELGDSALYFCASSVGYDRSQETQYFGPGTRLLVL.

V usage is TRBV5-1 and J usage is TRBJ2-5; D remains ambiguous. The CDR3 sequence is 11 residues long. V lost 5 bases and J lost 3, with 5 bases in between. Germline V gene data show CDR1 as SGHRS and CDR2 as YFSETQ. The CDR3: CASSSKETQYF. Here the CDR3 DNA reads TGCGCCAGCAGTTCAAAAGAGACCCAGTACTTC.

V gene TRBV18 combines with J gene TRBJ2-5; TRBD2 matches at 10 bases. Germline CDR1 KGHSH, CDR2 LQKENI. J lost 9 bases, V lost 2 bases, and 15 bases had no gene match. The CDR3 totals 17 residues. In nucleotides, the CDR3 is TGTGCCAGCTCACCAAAGTCCCTTAGCGGGAGGACGGAATCCCAGTACTTC. Protein sequence: CASSPKSLSGRTESQYF.

CDR3 sequence: CASSLEFQDSLSYEQYF. The CDR3 coding sequence is TGTGCCAGCAGCTTAGAGTTTCAGGACAGTCTATCCTACGAGCAGTACTTC. This chain uses TRBV11-3 with TRBJ2-7, with D perhaps TRBD1 (6 bases). The germline gives CDR1 SGHNT, CDR2 YENEEA. This CDR3 region has 17 residues. The V gene lost 0 bases and the J gene lost 1 base, with 16 bases spanning the gap.

The chain uses TRBV4-2 and TRBJ2-7; 10 nucleotides line up with TRBD2. The V gene's germline CDR1 is LGHNA and CDR2 YNFKEQ. The CDR3 runs to 16 residues. Germline trimming cut 3 bases from V and 0 bases from J; bases unmatched to any gene: 5. The CDR3 here is CASSHVGLADSYEQYF. The DNA of the CDR3 is TGTGCCAGCAGCCACGTCGGACTAGCGGACTCCTACGAGCAGTACTTC.

The chain couples TRBV19 to TRBJ2-3; 7 bases match TRBD2. The CDR3 loop spans 16 amino acids. Trimming removed 3 bases from V and 6 bases from J; junction bases left unmatched: 12. Looked up from germline, CDR1 is LNHDA and CDR2 is SQIVND (reference sequence). For the CDR3, the DNA is TGTGCCAGTAGTATTGGAGGCGGGAGAGGGAAGGATACGCAGTATTTT. Translated, it gives CASSIGGGRGKDTQYF.

This sequence joins TRBV7-9 and TRBJ2-7, with a weak D call TRBD2 (5 bases). Germline values: CDR1 SEHNR, CDR2 FQNEAQ (reference sequence). The CDR3 is 14 amino acids. Trimming left V 5 bases short and J 3 bases short, with 14 bases between. The CDR3 nucleotides are TGTGCCAGCAGCACCCCTCTGGCGGGCTACGAGCAGTACTTC. It encodes CASSTPLAGYEQYF. The variable domain in full, with the rest retrieved from reference TRBV7-9 and TRBJ2-7, is DTGVSQNPRHKITKRGQNVTFRCDPISEHNRLYWYRQTLGQGPEFLTYFQNEAQLEKSRLLSDRFSAERPKGSFSTLEIQRTEQGDSAMYLCASSTPLAGYEQYFGPGTRLTVT.

The V and J genes are TRBV30 and TRBJ1-1, with D possibly TRBD1 on 6 matching bases. CDR1 and CDR2 from the germline V gene are GTSNPN and SVGIG (reference sequence). V lost 0 bases to trimming and J lost 1 base, with 9 bases between them. The CDR3 loop spans 14 amino acids. The chain's CDR3 is CAWSVGGANTEAFF. The CDR3 DNA reads TGTGCCTGGAGTGTGGGGGGGGCGAACACTGAAGCTTTCTTT.

The V gene is TRBV7-3, the J gene TRBJ2-5; no firm D call. The germline gives CDR1 SGHTA, CDR2 FQGTGA. The CDR3 totals 15 residues. Trimming stripped 2 bases from V and 3 bases from J, with 13 bases between. The CDR3 nucleotides read TGTGCCAGCAGCTTACTCGGCGGAGTCAAAGAGACCCAGTACTTC. Translation: CASSLLGGVKETQYF.

This rearrangement joins TRBV11-2 to TRBJ2-7, with TRBD2 identical over 7 bases. The CDR3 loop spans 15 amino acids. CDR1 is SGHAT and CDR2 is FQNNGV in the germline V gene. Trimming cost V 5 bases and J 1 base; bases outside gene matches: 8. The CDR3 protein is CASSSTGGESYEQYF. CDR3 in DNA: TGTGCCAGCAGCAGTACGGGAGGTGAATCCTACGAGCAGTACTTC.

CDR3 amino acids: CASSLILAGVTGELFF. In DNA form, the CDR3 reads TGTGCCAGCAGCCTAATACTAGCGGGAGTCACCGGGGAGCTGTTTTTT. This chain connects TRBV14 to TRBJ2-2; 11 bases fit TRBD2. CDR3 length: 16 residues. Trimming took 4 bases from V and 4 from J; bases not matched to a gene: 5. Germline assignment: CDR1 SGHDN and CDR2 FVKESK.

The gene calls are TRBV7-2 and TRBJ2-2, with a tentative D call TRBD1 (5 bases). Germline CDR1 is SGHTA and CDR2 is FQGNSA. This CDR3 spans 14 amino acids. V dropped 2 bases and J dropped 6 bases, with 10 bases sitting between them. CDR3 amino acids: CASSLTGSAGELFF. Here the CDR3 DNA reads TGTGCCAGCAGCTTAACAGGATCGGCCGGGGAGCTGTTTTTT.

The chain links TRBV5-1 to TRBJ2-1, with 8 bases aligning to TRBD2. Germline loops: CDR1 SGHRS, CDR2 YFSETQ. The J segment lost 0 bases and the V segment lost 4 bases, leaving 6 bases of the junction unmatched. This CDR3 region has 16 residues. CDR3 in amino acids: CASSPEAGDSYNEQFF. The CDR3 nucleotides read TGCGCCAGCAGCCCCGAAGCGGGAGACTCCTACAATGAGCAGTTCTTC.

The chain couples TRBV15 to TRBJ2-1; 11 bases match TRBD2. After removal of 0 bases from V and 0 bases from J, the junction contained 7 bases not matched to a gene. Germline V lookup: CDR1 LNHNV, CDR2 YYDKDF (reference sequence). The CDR3 has 19 residues. The CDR3: CATSRDVLAGVLSYNEQFF. In nucleotides, the CDR3 is TGTGCCACCAGCAGAGACGTACTAGCGGGAGTCCTCTCCTACAATGAGCAGTTCTTC.

The chain couples TRBV6-5 to TRBJ2-7, with D maybe TRBD1 (5 bases). The CDR3 loop spans 15 amino acids. Germline V gene sequence: CDR1 MNHEY, CDR2 SVGAGI. The V gene lost 0 bases and the J gene lost 3 bases, with 12 bases spanning the gap. As DNA, the CDR3 is TGTGCCAGCAGTTACTCGGGGAAGGGGATCTACGAGCAGTACTTC. Protein product: CASSYSGKGIYEQYF.

This clone was counted a single time. This sequence joins TRBV18 and TRBJ2-1, with 9 bases matching TRBD1. Trimming took 4 bases from V and 1 from J; bases not matched to a gene: 2. Germline V gene lookup returns CDR1 KGHSH and CDR2 LQKENI. This CDR3 has 15 residues. The CDR3 loop reads CASSRGQGSYNEQFF. CDR3 sequence (DNA): TGTGCCAGCTCACGGGGACAGGGTTCCTACAATGAGCAGTTCTTC.

The chain couples TRBV18 to TRBJ1-2, with D hard to call. CDR1 and CDR2 from the germline V gene are KGHSH and LQKENI. Trimming took off 3 bases at V and 2 bases at J, with 10 bases between the two ends. The CDR3 contains 14 residues. CDR3 region: CASSPSTLNYGYTF. The CDR3 nucleotides read TGTGCCAGCTCACCTTCGACACTGAACTATGGCTACACCTTC.

The chain recombines TRBV27 with TRBJ2-4; D not resolved. This CDR3 comprises 13 residues. Germline assignment: CDR1 MNHEY and CDR2 SMNVEV (reference sequence). V lost 3 bases and J 1 base, leaving 4 bases between the germline ends. The CDR3 nucleotides are TGTGCCAGCAGTTTGTATGCCAAAAACATTCAGTACTTC. Protein product: CASSLYAKNIQYF.

The chain couples TRBV5-8 to TRBJ1-2; 10 nucleotides line up with TRBD1. The CDR3 has 14 amino acids. The germline V gene encodes CDR1 SGHTS and CDR2 YDEGEE. V was clipped by 2 bases and J by 4 bases; unmatched bases: 2. In DNA, the CDR3 is TGTGCCAGCAGCTTTGGGACAGGGGCCTATGGCTACACCTTC. This translates into CASSFGTGAYGYTF.

The V gene is TRBV29-1, the J gene TRBJ2-3, with 8 bases identical to TRBD2. V shed 1 base and J 5 bases; nucleotides not matched to a gene: 11. The CDR3 contains 16 residues. Germline V CDR1 and CDR2: SQVTM, ANQGSEA. DNA of the CDR3: TGCAGCGTTGAAGTACCACGAGCGGGAGAAATAGATACGCAGTATTTT. The encoded protein is CSVEVPRAGEIDTQYF.

The chain employs TRBV7-3 and TRBJ2-1, with 8 bases identical to TRBD2. V shed 2 bases and J 4 bases; nucleotides not matched to a gene: 7. This CDR3 is 16 amino acids long. Germline loops: CDR1 SGHTA, CDR2 FQGTGA. The CDR3 DNA follows: TGTGCCAGCAGCTTACGGGCGGGAGGCTTTTACAATGAGCAGTTCTTC. This encodes CASSLRAGGFYNEQFF.